The sample holds many counts of the clone carrying this T cell receptor (beta chain). Its target is not known. This entry is derived from a study of blood T cells in healthy people across ages. Study at large: T cells yielded about one barcoded beta molecule per two cells through template switching.

Alongside a J-beta primer mix, a sample-barcoded 5' primer served in a second PCR lasting roughly 7 to 11 cycles. Using its own MiXCR run on the 5' RACE reads, TCRdb lists one record per CDR3 protein. The data contain about a million distinct CDR3 sequences, around two fifths of them singletons. Germline V gives CDR1 ENHRY, CDR2 SYGVKD. With V trimmed by 4 bases and J by 3 bases, 7 bases remained unmatched. The CDR3 is made up of 16 amino acids. Study-level points and caveats: The unknown donor CMV status may have confounded expanded clonotype changes. Age advanced and TCR beta diversity per million T cells fell, roughly linearly. Higher diversity and more naive CD4+ cells were features of long-lived donors, compared to aged donors.

This TCR was sampled from a young man in good health. This rearrangement joins TRBV10-3 to TRBJ2-3; the match to TRBD1 covers 10 bases. Sequencing input: blood. The chain's CDR3 is CAISVGDRGSTDTQYF. In DNA, the CDR3 is TGTGCCATCAGTGTAGGGGACAGGGGCTCTACAGATACGCAGTATTTT.